The 17 T cell receptor beta chains below all came from one sample that was sequenced in a study of cytotoxic CD8 clonotypes in ibrutinib-treated CLL. Profiled with immunoSEQ multiplex PCR; TCRdb holds only in-frame clones, not every one. The data contain roughly 170,000 clones, around 80% of them singletons. Sequencing was performed on PBMCs, taken after 24 months of ibrutinib treatment. The source of these receptors is a human donor with chronic lymphocytic leukemia.

The V call is TRBV30, the J call TRBJ1-1; D is uncertain. The CDR3 covers 14 residues. Germline CDR1 GTSNPN, CDR2 SVGIG (reference sequence). V was cut by 8 bases and J by 0 bases, with 16 bases left in between. The CDR3 nucleotides read TGTGCCGCGCCCGGGCTCAACCTGAACACTGAAGCTTTCTTT. This translates into CAAPGLNLNTEAFF.

V gene TRBV30 combines with J gene TRBJ1-5, with unresolved D. The CDR3 sequence is 14 residues long. Germline V gene sequence: CDR1 GTSNPN, CDR2 SVGIG (reference sequence). Trimming left V 1 base short and J 3 bases short, with 10 bases between. CDR3 bases: TGTGCCTGGAGTGCGGCCGAGAACAATCAGCCCCAGCATTTT. Residues: CAWSAAENNQPQHF.

V is TRBV2 and J is TRBJ2-1, with 7 bases identical to TRBD2. The V segment lost 6 bases and the J segment 7 bases; nucleotides outside the gene matches: 12. There are 15 residues in the CDR3. Germline-derived CDR1 and CDR2 are SNHLY and FYNNEI. The CDR3 nucleotides are TGTGCCAGCAGGTCAACTAGCGCCGGAGGAAATGAGCAGTTCTTC. Its translation: CASRSTSAGGNEQFF.

The rearrangement joins TRBV5-1 to TRBJ2-7; 9 positions match TRBD1. Germline V gene data show CDR1 as SGHRS and CDR2 as YFSETQ. The CDR3 extends over 15 amino acids. V shed 4 bases and J 2 bases; nucleotides not matched to a gene: 7. In DNA form, the CDR3 reads TGCGCCAGCAGCGGGGGGACAGGGAATCCCTACGAGCAGTACTTC. Protein: CASSGGTGNPYEQYF.

The V call is TRBV5-1, the J call TRBJ1-2; D not certain. The CDR3 covers 15 residues. V dropped 0 bases and J dropped 1 base, with 10 bases sitting between them. Germline lookup yields CDR1 SGHRS and CDR2 YFSETQ. CDR3: CASSLAGEFNYGYTF. CDR3 in DNA: TGCGCCAGCAGCTTGGCCGGGGAGTTTAACTATGGCTACACCTTC. Full variable domain (missing parts from reference TRBV5-1 and TRBJ1-2): KAGVTQTPRYLIKTRGQQVTLSCSPISGHRSVSWYQQTPGQGLQFLFEYFSETQRNKGNFPGRFSGRQFSNSRSEMNVSTLELGDSALYLCASSLAGEFNYGYTFGSGTRLTVV.

This clone has only one observation. The CDR3 DNA is TGCAGCGTTGAAACGTGGGACCGAAAAATACTGAACACTGAAGCTTTCTTT. Its translation: CSVETWDRKILNTEAFF. This chain links TRBV29-1 with TRBJ1-1; weak D call: TRBD1 (5 bases). The V gene lost 2 bases and the J gene lost 0 bases, with 19 bases spanning the gap. CDR1 and CDR2 (germline): SQVTM, ANQGSEA. The CDR3 contains 17 residues.

J is TRBJ2-2 and V is TRBV9, with 8 bases fitting TRBD2. Per germline, CDR1 SGDLS and CDR2 YYNGEE. The CDR3 is 16 amino acids. Germline trimming cut 1 base from V and 5 bases from J; bases unmatched to any gene: 7. DNA of the CDR3: TGTGCCAGCAGCGTATCTTCACTAGCGGTGACCGGGGAGCTGTTTTTT. Encoded protein: CASSVSSLAVTGELFF.

The chain is built from TRBV15 and TRBJ2-7; 11 bases are shared with TRBD2. The CDR3 covers 16 residues. The germline gives CDR1 LNHNV, CDR2 YYDKDF (reference sequence). Trimming cost V 5 bases and J 3 bases; bases outside gene matches: 9. Here the CDR3 reads CATSRAGTSGLYEQYF. As DNA, the CDR3 is TGTGCCACCAGCCGAGCCGGGACTAGCGGACTCTACGAGCAGTACTTC.

The CDR3 DNA follows: TGTGCCAGTAGTATACAGGGTGGGCTCTCCTACGAGCAGTACTTC. This codes for CASSIQGGLSYEQYF. The chain employs TRBV19 and TRBJ2-7, with TRBD1 as a possible D gene (5 bases). The germline CDR1 and CDR2 sequences are LNHDA and SQIVND (reference sequence). The CDR3 totals 15 residues. V was shortened by 2 bases and J by 0 bases, with 11 bases between the two germline ends.

The chain is built from TRBV29-1 and TRBJ2-3; tentatively, D is TRBD1 (6 bases). V lost 7 bases and J lost 2, with 10 bases in between. The CDR3 contains 12 residues. Germline-derived CDR1 and CDR2 are SQVTM and ANQGSEA. The chain's CDR3 is CSAGQLTDTQYF. The CDR3 DNA follows: TGCAGCGCAGGACAGCTCACAGATACGCAGTATTTT.

CDR3 bases: TGTGCCAGCTCTGTCCCGGGACAGGGGGTACAAGAGACCCAGTACTTC. It encodes CASSVPGQGVQETQYF. The chain carries TRBV7-9 and TRBJ2-5; 11 nucleotides match TRBD1. From germline, CDR1 is SEHNR and CDR2 FQNEAQ (reference sequence). This CDR3 is built from 16 residues. V was clipped by 8 bases and J by 2 bases; unmatched bases: 10.

The chain carries TRBV28 and TRBJ2-7; 9 bases agree with TRBD1. The germline V gene encodes CDR1 MDHEN and CDR2 SYDVKM. The J segment lost 6 bases and the V segment lost 6 bases, leaving 6 bases of the junction unmatched. The CDR3 sequence is 13 residues long. CDR3 region: CASRLDRGVEQYF. CDR3 bases: TGTGCCAGCAGACTAGACAGGGGGGTCGAGCAGTACTTC.

This clone was recorded a few times. The chain links TRBV18 to TRBJ1-3; 7 nucleotides agree with TRBD1. The length of the CDR3 is 15 residues. After removal of 5 bases from V and 4 bases from J, the junction contained 8 bases not matched to a gene. Germline V gene lookup returns CDR1 KGHSH and CDR2 LQKENI. CDR3: CASSDQDRVGNTIYF. DNA of the CDR3: TGTGCCAGCTCAGACCAAGACAGGGTCGGAAACACCATATATTTT.

The chain recombines TRBV25-1 with TRBJ1-1; D ambiguous. The V end was cut by 6 bases, the J end by 1 base, with 12 bases between. This CDR3 contains 14 residues. Germline lookup yields CDR1 MGHDK and CDR2 SYGVNS. CDR3 sequence reads: CASSPRRGNTEAFF. CDR3 DNA sequence: TGTGCCAGCAGCCCAAGAAGAGGGAACACTGAAGCTTTCTTT.

The rearrangement links TRBV7-2 to TRBJ2-7; D gene unclear. This CDR3 spans 17 amino acids. Germline V gene lookup returns CDR1 SGHTA and CDR2 FQGNSA. V was pared by 0 bases and J by 3 bases, with 18 bases between. The CDR3 protein is CASSLALLFGGFYEQYF. The CDR3 bases are TGTGCCAGCAGCTTAGCGCTGCTATTTGGCGGTTTCTACGAGCAGTACTTC.

The V gene is TRBV15, the J gene TRBJ2-2, with 7 bases that match TRBD1. This CDR3 is built from 18 residues. The germline V gene encodes CDR1 LNHNV and CDR2 YYDKDF (reference sequence). V gave up 0 bases and J gave up 2 bases; unmatched junction bases: 9. The CDR3 DNA is TGTGCCACCAGCAGAGACCGACAGGGCCGTTCAAACACCGGGGAGCTGTTTTTT. This encodes CATSRDRQGRSNTGELFF.

The rearrangement joins TRBV7-2 to TRBJ2-6; 8 bases align to TRBD1. The CDR3 totals 15 residues. The V gene's germline CDR1 is SGHTA and CDR2 FQGNSA. Losses at the gene ends were 7 bases for V and 2 bases for J; bases not matched to a gene: 4. Here the CDR3 DNA reads TGTGCCAGCACTGGACAGGGTGCTGGGGCCAACGTCCTGACTTTC. Its translation: CASTGQGAGANVLTF.